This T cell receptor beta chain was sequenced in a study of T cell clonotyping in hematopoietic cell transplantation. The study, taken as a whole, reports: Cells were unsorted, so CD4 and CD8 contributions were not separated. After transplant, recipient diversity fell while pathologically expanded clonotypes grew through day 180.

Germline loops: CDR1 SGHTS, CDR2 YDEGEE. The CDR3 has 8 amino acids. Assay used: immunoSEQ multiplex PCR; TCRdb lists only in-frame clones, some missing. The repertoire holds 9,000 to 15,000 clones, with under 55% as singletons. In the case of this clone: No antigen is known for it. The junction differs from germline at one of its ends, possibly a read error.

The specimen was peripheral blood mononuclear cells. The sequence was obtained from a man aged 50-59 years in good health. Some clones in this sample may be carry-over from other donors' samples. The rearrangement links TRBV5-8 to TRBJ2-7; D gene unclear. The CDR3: CASSQQHF. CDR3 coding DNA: TGTGCCAGCAGCCAACAGCACTTC. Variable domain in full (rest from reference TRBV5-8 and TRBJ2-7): EAGVTQSPTHLIKTRGQQATLRCSPISGHTSVYWYQQALGLGLQFLLWYDEGEERNRGNFPPRFSGRQFPNYSSELNVNALELEDSALYLCASSQQHFGPGTRLTVT.